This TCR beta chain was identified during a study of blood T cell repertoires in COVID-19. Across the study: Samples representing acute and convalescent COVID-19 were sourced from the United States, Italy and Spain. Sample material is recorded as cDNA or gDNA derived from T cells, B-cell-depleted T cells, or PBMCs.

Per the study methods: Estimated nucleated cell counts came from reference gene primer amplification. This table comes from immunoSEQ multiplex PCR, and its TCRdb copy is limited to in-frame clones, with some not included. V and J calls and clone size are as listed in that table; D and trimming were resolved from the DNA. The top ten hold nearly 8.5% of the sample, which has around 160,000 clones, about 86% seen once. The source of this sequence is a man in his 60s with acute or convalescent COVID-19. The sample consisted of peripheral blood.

This chain's CDR3 is CASSLSGLGRAEAFF. CDR3 bases: TGTGCCAGCAGTTTATCAGGGCTCGGGAGGGCTGAAGCTTTCTTT. The chain has TRBV27 and TRBJ1-1, with unresolved D. The germline V gene encodes CDR1 MNHEY and CDR2 SMNVEV (reference sequence). The CDR3 is 15 residues long. Trimming stripped 0 bases from V and 6 bases from J, with 14 bases between.